This entry concerns a single T cell receptor (beta chain). Antigen: not known. Germline CDR1 reads DFQATT; CDR2 reads SNEGSKA (reference sequence). V was cut by 3 bases and J by 5 bases, with 18 bases left in between. The CDR3 runs to 15 residues. The sample belongs to a study of response to subunit inactivated influenza vaccine. TCRdb itself ran the RT-PCR reads through MiXCR, one entry per CDR3 protein. The data contain 800,000 to 1,000,000 distinct CDR3 sequences, 21% of them singletons. Study findings and constraints: After each seasonal influenza vaccination, few new T cells are recruited, the authors suggested.

V usage is TRBV20-1 and J usage is TRBJ2-3, with a weak D call TRBD1 (7 bases). Source: PBMCs from blood, taken roughly 5 days after vaccination. The TCR was taken from a man over 45 who received an inactivated influenza vaccine. CDR3 nucleotides: TGCAGTGCTAGGAGGGGGCTAGCGATAGGAGATACGCAGTATTTT. Its protein product is CSARRGLAIGDTQYF.